This T cell receptor beta chain was recovered during a study of vaccination and CD4 T cells after COVID-19. There are 14 residues in the CDR3. Looked up from germline, CDR1 is MNHNS and CDR2 is SASEGT. Trimming pared 6 bases from V and 0 bases from J, leaving 12 bases between. On this clonotype itself: What it binds is unknown.

Sequencing of the DNA from cultured CD4+ T cells was carried out with the Oncomine TCR Beta short-read assay. TCRdb re-derived calls from the PCR reads in MiXCR, one entry per CDR3 protein. The sample shows 8,500 to 11,000 distinct CDR3 sequences, roughly three fifths of them seen only once. Stated treatment: roughly 10-day PBMC culture with coronavirus spike peptide pools or control peptides (ViraFEST assay). The sample taken for sequencing was CD4+ T cells from blood, cultured in vitro. This receptor was obtained from a human donor who had recovered from COVID-19. The chain has TRBV6-1 and TRBJ2-7, with D perhaps matching TRBD1 (6 bases). The CDR3 protein is CASRVIQGSYEQYF. The CDR3 DNA is TGTGCCAGCAGGGTAATACAGGGCTCCTACGAGCAGTACTTC.